This T cell receptor beta chain was profiled in a study of Ad26.COV2.S vaccination and SARS-CoV-2 variants (dated by TCRdb to about 2021). In terms of the full investigation: Donors in the vaccine arm were drawn from COV1001, a phase I-IIa trial of Ad26.COV2.S in healthy adults that was multicentre, randomized, double-blind and placebo-controlled. Ad26.COV2.S was given intramuscularly at 5x10^10 or 1x10^11 viral particles, as a single shot or as two shots 56 days apart. Trial participants were randomized into five groups of five, in which low-dose or high-dose Ad26.COV2.S was given once or twice, or placebo was given on both occasions. Investigators remained blinded to trial group allocation during experiments and outcome assessment. Sequencing of the TCRbeta repertoire served to evaluate the specificity and breadth of SARS-CoV-2-reactive T cell receptors following Ad26.COV2.S vaccination. A total of approximately 30 samples were included in the TCR-sequenced set, comprising approximately 20 Ad26.COV2.S vaccine recipients, 5 placebo recipients and 8 SARS-CoV-2 convalescent individuals.

Regarding this clone: It lacks a known antigen. Per-base quality was not reported, and no clone a single base away is much larger than it.

CDR1 and CDR2 are drawn from the germline V gene: LGHNT, FRNRAP. The CDR3, from cysteine to phenylalanine, totals 16 residues. The only DNA kept is the CDR3, 48 bases in frame from the first base. Trimming at the junction amounts to 0 bases on V and 5 bases on J, and the germline ends lie 14 bases apart. Read against the paper, the sample's treatment or condition label means: over 15 received Ad26.COV2.S at low or high dose, single or two shots; about 5 received placebo; per-sample allocation not given. Repertoires of vaccine and placebo recipients were sequenced from samples taken on day 63 after the first injection. Between 29 July and 7 August 2020, Cohort 1b enrolled fewer than 30 adults aged 18-55 years at one site in Boston, USA. Ad26.COV2.S was a replication-incompetent adenovirus type 26 vector expressing a prefusion-stabilized SARS-CoV-2 spike protein from the original Wuhan strain. The immunoSEQ Assay was used to sequence TCRbeta CDR3 regions. After extraction, genomic DNA underwent amplification by bias-controlled multiplex PCR, followed by high-throughput sequencing. Per the authors' processing: To quantify the absolute abundance of each unique TCRbeta CDR3 region, sequences were collapsed and filtered. T cell fraction was estimated by normalizing TCRbeta template counts to usable DNA, with usable DNA measured through amplification of reference genes found in all nucleated cells. Repertoire TCRs were annotated as SARS-CoV-2-specific by exact matching of V gene, CDR3 amino acid sequence and J gene to a known reactive TCR set. MIRA supplied the reference SARS-CoV-2 TCR set, which was filtered for enrichment in COVID-19-positive ImmuneCODE repertoires so that public or cross-reactive TCRs were removed. Using the MIRA antigens, annotated TCRs were further analysed by specific ORF or by position within an ORF. Breadth was defined as the number of annotated unique rearrangements divided by the total number of unique productive rearrangements, and depth was defined as the summed frequency of the annotated unique rearrangements. Two-sided Wilcoxon rank-sum tests were applied when comparing TCR breadth between groups. TCRdb re-hosts the immuneACCESS table, in-frame sequences only. Its copies lack some clones; in the studies checked, an unresolved V gene accounts for under half of them, and the cause for the rest is not known. The V and J calls and clone size are taken from that table; D and trimming were inferred from the DNA. The sample table records some 350,000 clones; around 84% of these occur just once. 2.5% to 3.5% of the sample goes to the ten largest clones.

Summary of the overall study and its limitations: After vaccination, spike-specific CD8+ and CD4+ T cell responses were reported to show substantial breadth. Spike-specific TCR breadth was higher in Ad26.COV2.S recipients than in placebo recipients (P = 0.0014). Comparable non-spike TCR breadth was observed between vaccine and placebo recipients, consistent with only spike being contained in the vaccine. The study lacked the statistical power to compare responses across vaccine doses or regimens. According to the authors, total T cell responses may have been underestimated by the TCR breadth and depth analyses.

The V gene is TRBV12-5 and the J gene is TRBJ1-5; no confident D gene assignment can be made. The source material was peripheral blood, sampled in a trial of Ad26.COV2.S vaccine versus placebo. The clonotype comes from a person aged 18-60 years who received the Ad26.COV2.S COVID-19 vaccine or a placebo. The encoded CDR3 is CASGLVGRIRDQPQHF. The DNA sequence is as follows: TGTGCTAGTGGTTTGGTAGGAAGGATAAGAGATCAGCCCCAGCATTTT.